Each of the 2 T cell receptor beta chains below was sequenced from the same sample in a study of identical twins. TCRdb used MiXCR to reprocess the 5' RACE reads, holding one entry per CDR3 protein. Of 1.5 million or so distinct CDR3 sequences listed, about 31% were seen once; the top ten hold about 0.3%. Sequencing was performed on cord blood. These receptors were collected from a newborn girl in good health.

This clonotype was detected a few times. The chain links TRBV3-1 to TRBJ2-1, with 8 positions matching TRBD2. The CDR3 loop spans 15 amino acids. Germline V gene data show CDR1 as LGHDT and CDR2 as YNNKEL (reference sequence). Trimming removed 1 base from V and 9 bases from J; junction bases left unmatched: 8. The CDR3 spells CASSQGLAPAAEQFF. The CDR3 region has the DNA TGTGCCAGCAGCCAAGGACTAGCGCCAGCCGCTGAGCAGTTCTTC.

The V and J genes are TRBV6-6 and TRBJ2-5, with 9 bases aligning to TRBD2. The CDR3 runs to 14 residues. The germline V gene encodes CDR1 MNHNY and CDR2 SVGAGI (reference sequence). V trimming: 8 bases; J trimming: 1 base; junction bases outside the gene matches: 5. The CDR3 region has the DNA TGTGCCAGCCATCTGACTAGCGGCCAAGAGACCCAGTACTTC. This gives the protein CASHLTSGQETQYF.